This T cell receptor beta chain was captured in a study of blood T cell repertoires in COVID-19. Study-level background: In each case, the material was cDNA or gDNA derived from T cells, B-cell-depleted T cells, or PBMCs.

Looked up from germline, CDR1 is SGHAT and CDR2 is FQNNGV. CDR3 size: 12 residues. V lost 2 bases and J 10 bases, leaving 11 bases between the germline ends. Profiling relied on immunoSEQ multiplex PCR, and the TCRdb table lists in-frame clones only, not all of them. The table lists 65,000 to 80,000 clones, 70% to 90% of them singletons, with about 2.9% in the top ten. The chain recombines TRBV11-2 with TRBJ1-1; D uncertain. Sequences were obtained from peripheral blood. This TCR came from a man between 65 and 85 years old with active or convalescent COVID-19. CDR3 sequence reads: CASSLTAGGAFF. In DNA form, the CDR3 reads TGTGCCAGCAGCTTAACGGCCGGCGGAGCTTTCTTT.